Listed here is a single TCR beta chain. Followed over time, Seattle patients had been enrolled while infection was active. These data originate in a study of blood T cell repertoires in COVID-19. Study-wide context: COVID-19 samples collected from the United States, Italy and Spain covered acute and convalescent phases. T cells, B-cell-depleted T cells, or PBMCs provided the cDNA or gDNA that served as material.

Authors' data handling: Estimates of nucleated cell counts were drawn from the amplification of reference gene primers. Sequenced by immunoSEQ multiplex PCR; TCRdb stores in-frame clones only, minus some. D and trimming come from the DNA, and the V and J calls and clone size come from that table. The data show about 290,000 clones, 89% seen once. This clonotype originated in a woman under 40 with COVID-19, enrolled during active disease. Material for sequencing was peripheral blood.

The CDR3 spells CASSPGGGAYNEQFF. The CDR3 coding sequence is TGTGCCAGCAGCCCAGGCGGGGGGGCGTACAATGAGCAGTTCTTC. The V call is TRBV7-6, the J call TRBJ2-1; 9 bases line up with TRBD2. Germline V gene data show CDR1 as SGHVS and CDR2 as FNYEAQ. The CDR3 totals 15 residues. J gave up 4 bases and V 5 bases, and 6 bases lay outside the gene matches.